A single sample is the source of the 12 T cell receptor beta chains below, sequenced in a study of CD8+ T cells in alopecia areata listed by TCRdb under 2018. The method behind the library was the immunoSEQ multiplex PCR assay. RNA was extracted from all samples and reverse transcribed into cDNA, which served as template for TCR sequencing. TCRdb stores this immuneACCESS table with in-frame sequences only. Part of the clones is absent; in the studies checked, under half of the shortfall reflects unresolved V genes, and no reason is known for the rest. Here the sample has 110,000 or so clones; around 59% occur a single time. The leading ten clones occupy roughly 19% of the sample. The sequencing sample was made of CD8+ T cells sorted from blood. The receptors here all came from a human donor in good health.

The chain has TRBV13 and TRBJ2-1; tentative D call: TRBD2 (5 bases). Germline CDR1 and CDR2: PRHDT and FYEKMQ (reference sequence). Trimming cost V 3 bases and J 10 bases, with 10 bases left between them. There are 12 residues in the CDR3. CDR3 coding DNA: TGTGCCAGCAGCTTGGTCGGGGAGGAGCAGTTCTTC. It yields the protein CASSLVGEEQFF.

The rearrangement uses TRBV28 and TRBJ2-2; 7 positions agree with TRBD1. Per the germline V gene, CDR1 is MDHEN and CDR2 is SYDVKM. V gave up 3 bases and J gave up 2 bases; unmatched junction bases: 6. This CDR3 spans 16 amino acids. This CDR3 is CASSFDRDLNTGELFF. The CDR3 nucleotides are TGTGCCAGCAGTTTTGACAGGGACCTTAACACCGGGGAGCTGTTTTTT.

This clone was seen a few times. The chain has TRBV18 and TRBJ2-3; D is possibly TRBD1 (6 bases). The ends were cut back, 4 bases at V and 1 base at J, with 18 bases in the middle. The V gene's germline CDR1 is KGHSH and CDR2 LQKENI. The CDR3 is 17 amino acids. In nucleotides, the CDR3 is TGTGCCAGCTCACTTAATTCACAGGGACGAGGCACAGATACGCAGTATTTT. Translated, it gives CASSLNSQGRGTDTQYF.

The chain carries TRBV19 and TRBJ1-1; tentative D call: TRBD1 (6 bases). V was trimmed by 10 bases and J by 1 base, leaving 10 bases between them. Germline V gene lookup returns CDR1 LNHDA and CDR2 SQIVND (reference sequence). There are 12 residues in the CDR3. This CDR3 reads CATSTGNTEAFF. CDR3 coding DNA: TGTGCCACCTCGACAGGGAACACTGAAGCTTTCTTT.

The V gene is TRBV30, the J gene TRBJ2-2; no clear D gene. V was shortened by 0 bases and J by 4 bases, with 6 bases between the two germline ends. Germline CDR1 reads GTSNPN; CDR2 reads SVGIG (reference sequence). This CDR3 region has 13 residues. CDR3 nucleotide sequence: TGTGCCTGGAGTGTACTCTCCACCGGGGAGCTGTTTTTT. Protein sequence: CAWSVLSTGELFF. The whole variable domain, remainder taken from reference TRBV30 and TRBJ2-2, is SQTIHQWPATLVQPVGSPLSLECTVEGTSNPNLYWYRQAAGRGLQLLFYSVGIGQISSEVPQNLSASRPQDRQFILSSKKLLLSDSGFYLCAWSVLSTGELFFGEGSRLTVL.

The CDR3 DNA follows: TGTGCCAGCCGATTTCCCAACGCCTATCACACAGATACGCAGTATTTT. It encodes CASRFPNAYHTDTQYF. This chain connects TRBV2 to TRBJ2-3, with D uncertain. V was trimmed by 8 bases and J by 2 bases, leaving 20 bases between them. The CDR3 contains 16 residues. From germline, CDR1 is SNHLY and CDR2 FYNNEI.

This clone was counted between two and nine times. The chain carries TRBV5-1 and TRBJ1-1; 7 nucleotides match TRBD1. CDR1 is SGHRS, CDR2 YFSETQ, per germline. This CDR3 is 15 amino acids long. Trimming took 0 bases from V and 4 from J; bases not matched to a gene: 6. The DNA for the CDR3 is TGCGCCAGCAGCTTGGCGGGCCCAGGGGGCACTGAAGCTTTCTTT. As protein: CASSLAGPGGTEAFF.

This chain joins TRBV11-2 and TRBJ2-7; 13 nucleotides align to TRBD2. With V trimmed by 1 base and J by 5 bases, 11 bases remained unmatched. CDR3 length: 18 residues. Germline V CDR1 and CDR2: SGHAT, FQNNGV. The CDR3 DNA reads TGTGCCAGCAGCTTAGCCTTCGGACTAGCGGGGGTGGGGCACGAGCAGTACTTC. This sequence encodes CASSLAFGLAGVGHEQYF.

The V gene is TRBV7-2, the J gene TRBJ1-5; D possibly corresponds to TRBD1 (5 bases). The germline V gene has CDR1 SGHTA and CDR2 FQGNSA. The CDR3 runs to 14 residues. V lost 5 bases and J lost 1, with 9 bases in between. CDR3 amino acids: CASSPAGSNQPQHF. CDR3 nucleotide sequence: TGTGCCAGCAGCCCCGCAGGGAGCAATCAGCCCCAGCATTTT. Drawing the rest from reference TRBV7-2 and TRBJ1-5, the complete variable domain is GAGVSQSPSNKVTEKGKDVELRCDPISGHTALYWYRQSLGQGLEFLIYFQGNSAPDKSGLPSDRFSAERTGGSVSTLTIQRTQQEDSAVYLCASSPAGSNQPQHFGDGTRLSIL.

The V and J genes are TRBV29-1 and TRBJ2-7; D uncertain. CDR3 length equals 9 residues. Germline V gene data show CDR1 as SQVTM and CDR2 as ANQGSEA. Trimming pared 8 bases from V and 2 bases from J, leaving 4 bases between. Written as DNA, the CDR3 is TGCAGCATCGCCTACGAGCAGTACTTC. This encodes CSIAYEQYF.

The rearrangement joins TRBV5-1 to TRBJ2-1; TRBD2 might be the D (6 bases). Germline V gene lookup returns CDR1 SGHRS and CDR2 YFSETQ. The V gene lost 3 bases and the J gene lost 6 bases, with 13 bases spanning the gap. The CDR3 is 14 residues long. This CDR3 reads CASSSSLGGNEQFF. CDR3 bases: TGCGCCAGCAGCTCCTCTCTGGGGGGCAATGAGCAGTTCTTC.

The chain combines TRBV13 with TRBJ2-2; D is uncertain. The germline gives CDR1 PRHDT, CDR2 FYEKMQ (reference sequence). There are 14 residues in the CDR3. The germline V and J ends were trimmed by 7 bases and 7 bases, with 16 bases remaining between them. The CDR3 DNA reads TGTGCCAGCACCTCCACCCCCCATGGCGGGGAGCTGTTTTTT. It yields the protein CASTSTPHGGELFF.